Following are 8 T cell receptor beta chains from one sample sequenced in a study of cytomegalovirus exposure and HLA in healthy donors. 13 Jbeta primers and 60 Vbeta primers were used for the PCR. TCRdb's copy holds only in-frame clones and misses some; the assay was immunoSEQ multiplex PCR. Of about 170,000 clones listed, about 62% were seen once; the top ten hold roughly 2.9%. The sample consisted of PBMCs. These receptors were taken from a man between 40 and 49 years old in good health and CMV-seronegative.

This chain joins TRBV5-1 and TRBJ2-7; 7 bases match TRBD1. The CDR3 extends over 17 amino acids. After removal of 0 bases from V and 1 base from J, the junction contained 10 bases not matched to a gene. Germline V lookup: CDR1 SGHRS, CDR2 YFSETQ. CDR3 DNA: TGCGCCAGCAGCTTGGTCGCTGGGACAGAGAATTCCTACGAGCAGTACTTC. Its translation: CASSLVAGTENSYEQYF.

The rearrangement uses TRBV6-5 and TRBJ2-7, with D maybe TRBD2 (6 bases). Germline V gene sequence: CDR1 MNHEY, CDR2 SVGAGI. The CDR3 spans 14 residues. V was shortened by 4 bases and J by 0 bases, with 10 bases between the two germline ends. The CDR3 is CASSFLGGSYEQYF. In DNA, the CDR3 is TGTGCCAGCAGTTTTCTCGGGGGCTCCTACGAGCAGTACTTC.

The table lists this clone with a count of one. The V gene is TRBV19, the J gene TRBJ2-2; no clear D. CDR3 length: 14 residues. The germline V gene has CDR1 LNHDA and CDR2 SQIVND (reference sequence). Trimming cost V 6 bases and J 3 bases, with 11 bases left between them. The CDR3 DNA reads as TGTGCCAGTAGCACAAAATTGGACACCGGGGAGCTGTTTTTT. It codes for CASSTKLDTGELFF.

V and J are TRBV4-1 and TRBJ1-2; D is undetermined. Germline CDR1 reads MGHRA; CDR2 reads YSYEKL. The CDR3 consists of 16 residues. Trimming removed 1 base from V and 3 bases from J, with 15 bases in between. The CDR3 sequence is CASSQVSGKKDYGYTF. The CDR3 bases are TGCGCCAGCAGCCAAGTGTCGGGGAAAAAGGACTATGGCTACACCTTC.

The chain joins TRBV2 to TRBJ1-3, with TRBD1 matching over 7 bases. The germline V gene has CDR1 SNHLY and CDR2 FYNNEI. V shed 6 bases, J shed 1 base, and the junction held 15 bases outside the gene matches. This CDR3 is built from 18 residues. The CDR3 region is CASSPELNRGRSGNTIYF. As DNA, the CDR3 is TGTGCCAGCAGCCCCGAACTAAACAGGGGAAGGTCTGGAAACACCATATATTTT.

Turning to this clone: The junction differs from germline at one of its ends, possibly a read error. V and J are TRBV19 and TRBJ2-5, with TRBD1 matching over 11 bases. CDR3 length equals 15 residues. Germline CDR1 is LNHDA and CDR2 is SQIVND (reference sequence). CDR3 sequence reads: CASSIGQGARETQYF. The CDR3 bases are TGTGCCAGTAGCATAGGACAGGGGGCGCGAGAGACCCAGTACTTC.

The chain recombines TRBV28 with TRBJ1-2; 7 bases fit TRBD1. V trimming: 4 bases; J trimming: 7 bases; junction bases outside the gene matches: 6. There are 13 residues in the CDR3. Germline CDR1 is MDHEN and CDR2 is SYDVKM. CDR3 nucleotides: TGTGCCAGCAGTTCATCAGGGGGTGGTGGCTACACCTTC. Its protein is CASSSSGGGGYTF.

The chain is built from TRBV4-1 and TRBJ1-4; tentatively, D is TRBD1 (6 bases). Germline values: CDR1 MGHRA, CDR2 YSYEKL. V gave up 3 bases and J gave up 8 bases, with 28 bases separating them. The CDR3 sequence is 19 residues long. The CDR3 spells CASSQGPAVVGGEREKLFF. The DNA for the CDR3 is TGCGCCAGCAGCCAGGGGCCAGCGGTGGTAGGGGGAGAAAGGGAAAAACTGTTTTTT.